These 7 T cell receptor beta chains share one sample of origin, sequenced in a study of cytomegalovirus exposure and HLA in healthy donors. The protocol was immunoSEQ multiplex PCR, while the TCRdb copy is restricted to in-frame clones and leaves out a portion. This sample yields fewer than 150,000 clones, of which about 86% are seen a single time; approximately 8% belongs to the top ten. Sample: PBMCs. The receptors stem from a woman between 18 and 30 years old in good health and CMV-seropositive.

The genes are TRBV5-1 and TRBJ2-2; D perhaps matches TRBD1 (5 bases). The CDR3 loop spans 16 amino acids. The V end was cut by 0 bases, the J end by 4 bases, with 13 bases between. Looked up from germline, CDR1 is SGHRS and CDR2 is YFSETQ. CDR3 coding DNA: TGCGCCAGCAGCTTGGCGTCGCAGGGCCGCACCGGGGAGCTGTTTTTT. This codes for CASSLASQGRTGELFF.

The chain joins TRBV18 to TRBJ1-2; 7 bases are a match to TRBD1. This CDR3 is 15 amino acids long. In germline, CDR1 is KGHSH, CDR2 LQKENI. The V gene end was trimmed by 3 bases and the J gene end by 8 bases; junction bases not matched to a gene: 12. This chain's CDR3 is CASSPGIDRVGGYTF. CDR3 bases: TGTGCCAGCTCACCGGGTATCGACAGGGTCGGCGGCTACACCTTC. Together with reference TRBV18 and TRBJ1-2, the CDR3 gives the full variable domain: NAGVMQNPRHLVRRRGQEARLRCSPMKGHSHVYWYRQLPEEGLKFMVYLQKENIIDESGMPKERFSAEFPKEGPSILRIQQVVRGDSAAYFCASSPGIDRVGGYTFGSGTRLTVV.

The CDR3 DNA follows: TGTGCCAGCAGCTTAGATCCCAGGAACACCGGGGAGCTGTTTTTT. It yields the protein CASSLDPRNTGELFF. This chain joins TRBV11-3 and TRBJ2-2; D not certain. The CDR3 extends over 15 amino acids. Germline lookup yields CDR1 SGHNT and CDR2 YENEEA. Trimming pared 0 bases from V and 1 base from J, leaving 6 bases between.

The CDR3 is CASRGGTEAFF. The CDR3 nucleotides are TGTGCCAGCAGGGGGGGCACTGAAGCTTTCTTT. The chain couples TRBV5-4 to TRBJ1-1; D might be TRBD1 (5 bases). Between the trimmed V and J ends, which lost 5 bases and 4 bases, there was a span of 6 bases. Per the germline V gene, CDR1 is SGHNT and CDR2 is YYREEE (reference sequence). The CDR3 consists of 11 residues.

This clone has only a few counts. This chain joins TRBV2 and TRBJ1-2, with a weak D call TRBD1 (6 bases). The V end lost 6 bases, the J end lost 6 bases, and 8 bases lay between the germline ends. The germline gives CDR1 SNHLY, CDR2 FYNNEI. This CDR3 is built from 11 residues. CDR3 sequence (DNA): TGTGCCAGCAGGGGACATCATGGCTACACCTTC. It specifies CASRGHHGYTF. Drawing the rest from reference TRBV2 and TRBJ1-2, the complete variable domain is EPEVTQTPSHQVTQMGQEVILRCVPISNHLYFYWYRQILGQKVEFLVSFYNNEISEKSEIFDDQFSVERPDGSNFTLKIRSTKLEDSAMYFCASRGHHGYTFGSGTRLTVV.

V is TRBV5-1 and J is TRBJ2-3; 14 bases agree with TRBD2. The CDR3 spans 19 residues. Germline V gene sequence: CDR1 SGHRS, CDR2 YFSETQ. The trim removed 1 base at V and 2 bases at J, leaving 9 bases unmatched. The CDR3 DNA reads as TGCGCCAGCAGCTTGCGCGTACGACTAGCGGGGGGGATCACAGATACGCAGTATTTT. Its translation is CASSLRVRLAGGITDTQYF.

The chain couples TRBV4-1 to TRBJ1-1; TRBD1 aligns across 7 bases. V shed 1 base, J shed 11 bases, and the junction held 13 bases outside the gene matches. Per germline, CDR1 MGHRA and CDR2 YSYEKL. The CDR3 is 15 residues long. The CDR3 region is CASSQGTGPPSVAFF. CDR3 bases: TGCGCCAGCAGCCAAGGGACAGGACCCCCGTCTGTCGCTTTCTTT.